What follows are 29 T cell receptor beta chains derived from one specimen sequenced in a study of CD8+ T cells in alopecia areata. As to treatment: oral pan-JAK inhibitor, 5-10 mg twice daily. Isolated RNA was reverse transcribed into cDNA used as the sequencing template. The repertoire was sequenced with immunoSEQ multiplex PCR; TCRdb's copy has only in-frame clones and lacks some. The sample has 200,000 to 250,000 clones, more than 30% seen once. The sequencing here drew on CD4+ T cells sorted from blood, taken at approximately week 31, from a patient treated with tofacitinib. Receptor source: a human donor with alopecia areata.

This clone was recorded a few times. The chain carries TRBV7-9 and TRBJ2-1, with 8 bases lining up with TRBD2. Germline V lookup: CDR1 SEHNR, CDR2 FQNEAQ (reference sequence). The CDR3 is made up of 16 amino acids. Unmatched junction bases numbered 9, after V lost 6 bases and J lost 2 bases. DNA of the CDR3: TGTGCCAGCAGTCTTAGCGGGAAGGGGACCTACAATGAGCAGTTCTTC. It is translated as CASSLSGKGTYNEQFF.

As DNA, the CDR3 is TGTGCCAGCTCACCCGACAAGAAGGCCCGCTATGGCTACACCTTC. This sequence encodes CASSPDKKARYGYTF. This chain links TRBV18 with TRBJ1-2, with no clear D. Trimming pared 3 bases from V and 4 bases from J, leaving 15 bases between. The CDR3 is made up of 15 amino acids. Germline CDR1 KGHSH, CDR2 LQKENI.

The chain has TRBV10-3 and TRBJ2-5, with 10 bases lining up with TRBD2. Germline assignment: CDR1 ENHRY and CDR2 SYGVKD. The CDR3 contains 16 residues. The J segment lost 7 bases and the V segment lost 10 bases, leaving 18 bases of the junction unmatched. The CDR3 nucleotides are TGTGCCACCGCTACTAGCGGGAATGTTCTGGGTTTGACCCAGTACTTC. This translates into CATATSGNVLGLTQYF.

This chain joins TRBV2 and TRBJ2-7; D is uncertain. Looked up from germline, CDR1 is SNHLY and CDR2 is FYNNEI. Trimming took off 6 bases at V and 9 bases at J, with 9 bases between the two ends. The CDR3 length is 10 residues. The CDR3 DNA sequence: TGTGCCAGCAGGTTGGAAGGGCAGTACTTC. Translated: CASRLEGQYF.

The CDR3 DNA is TGTGCCAGCAGGGAGACAGGGGGGAGGGAGCCCCAGCATTTT. Protein sequence: CASRETGGREPQHF. V gene TRBV6-1 combines with J gene TRBJ1-5, with 9 bases that match TRBD1. The J segment lost 8 bases and the V segment lost 6 bases, leaving 8 bases of the junction unmatched. Germline CDR1 reads MNHNS; CDR2 reads SASEGT. The CDR3 is made up of 14 amino acids.

This clone has a handful of counts. This chain connects TRBV27 to TRBJ1-1; D gene ambiguous. The CDR3 sequence is 13 residues long. Trimming pared 0 bases from V and 11 bases from J, leaving 13 bases between. Germline lookup yields CDR1 MNHEY and CDR2 SMNVEV (reference sequence). This CDR3 reads CASSLSALRGAFF. CDR3 bases: TGTGCCAGCAGTTTATCGGCTTTAAGAGGGGCTTTCTTT.

The V call is TRBV30, the J call TRBJ1-6; no firm D call. Germline V gene sequence: CDR1 GTSNPN, CDR2 SVGIG (reference sequence). The V and J ends lost 3 bases and 9 bases respectively, with 9 bases between them. The CDR3 is 12 amino acids. The CDR3 region is CAWRMASSPLHF. The CDR3 DNA sequence: TGTGCCTGGAGGATGGCGAGTTCACCCCTCCACTTT.

The chain carries TRBV27 and TRBJ2-2, with TRBD1 matching 7 bases. The germline CDR1 and CDR2 sequences are MNHEY and SMNVEV (reference sequence). The CDR3 loop spans 16 amino acids. V shed 3 bases, J shed 4 bases, and the junction held 8 bases outside the gene matches. CDR3 nucleotides: TGTGCCAGCAGTTTTCGGAAGGGGGCCGGCACCGGGGAGCTGTTTTTT. Translation gives CASSFRKGAGTGELFF.

This clone was seen a single time. This sequence joins TRBV6-5 and TRBJ2-5; tentatively, D is TRBD1 (6 bases). The V end was cut by 6 bases, the J end by 3 bases, with 14 bases between. CDR1 is MNHEY, CDR2 SVGAGI, per germline. CDR3 length: 14 amino acids. The CDR3 spells CASSPGTIKETQYF. Written as DNA, the CDR3 is TGTGCCAGCAGCCCCGGGACAATTAAAGAGACCCAGTACTTC.

The rearrangement joins TRBV6-1 to TRBJ2-2, with D perhaps being TRBD1 or TRBD2 (5 bases each). CDR1 and CDR2 from the germline V gene are MNHNS and SASEGT. The CDR3 consists of 15 residues. Trimming pared 8 bases from V and 0 bases from J, leaving 13 bases between. The CDR3 protein is CASRSGHTNTGELFF. CDR3 nucleotide sequence: TGTGCCAGCCGGTCGGGGCATACGAACACCGGGGAGCTGTTTTTT.

This clone was found once. The gene calls are TRBV5-6 and TRBJ2-7; D is ambiguous. Deletions cut 2 bases from V and 5 bases from J, with 5 bases between. This CDR3 is built from 11 residues. Germline V gene lookup returns CDR1 SGHDT and CDR2 YYEEEE. The CDR3 reads CASSFVDEQYF. CDR3 DNA: TGTGCCAGCAGCTTTGTGGACGAGCAGTACTTC.

This chain joins TRBV6-1 and TRBJ2-7, with D uncertain. V was pared by 11 bases and J by 5 bases, with 13 bases between. The CDR3 length is 11 residues. CDR1 and CDR2 (germline): MNHNS, SASEGT. The CDR3 sequence: CAVGPGNEQYF. The DNA of the CDR3 is TGTGCCGTCGGACCGGGCAACGAGCAGTACTTC.

The chain is built from TRBV27 and TRBJ1-5; 7 bases map to TRBD1. Unmatched junction bases numbered 12, after V lost 6 bases and J lost 4 bases. The CDR3 loop spans 16 amino acids. Germline values: CDR1 MNHEY, CDR2 SMNVEV (reference sequence). The CDR3 here is CASSPYRGSGNQPQHF. The CDR3 DNA is TGTGCCAGCAGCCCATACAGGGGAAGCGGTAATCAGCCCCAGCATTTT.

The chain employs TRBV5-1 and TRBJ2-1; 10 bases align to TRBD1. Losses at the gene ends were 5 bases for V and 0 bases for J; bases not matched to a gene: 5. The CDR3 has 16 amino acids. Germline-derived CDR1 and CDR2 are SGHRS and YFSETQ. The CDR3 DNA reads TGCGCCAGCAGGAAAAGGACAGGGGGCTCCTACAATGAGCAGTTCTTC. Translation gives CASRKRTGGSYNEQFF. Complete variable domain (other parts from reference TRBV5-1 and TRBJ2-1): KAGVTQTPRYLIKTRGQQVTLSCSPISGHRSVSWYQQTPGQGLQFLFEYFSETQRNKGNFPGRFSGRQFSNSRSEMNVSTLELGDSALYLCASRKRTGGSYNEQFFGPGTRLTVL.

This clone was counted ten times or more. The chain is built from TRBV18 and TRBJ2-7, with 7 bases fitting TRBD2. The CDR3 length is 16 residues. V trimming: 3 bases; J trimming: 6 bases; junction bases outside the gene matches: 14. Germline V gene lookup returns CDR1 KGHSH and CDR2 LQKENI. DNA of the CDR3: TGTGCCAGCTCACCCACTACGAGCGGACTAGAGGGCGAGCAGTACTTC. Its translation: CASSPTTSGLEGEQYF.

The chain couples TRBV7-2 to TRBJ2-1, with 7 positions matching TRBD2. The CDR3 sequence is 16 residues long. V trimming: 5 bases; J trimming: 7 bases; junction bases outside the gene matches: 14. Per germline, CDR1 SGHTA and CDR2 FQGNSA. The CDR3 protein is CASSPPLAGAGNEQFF. The CDR3 DNA sequence: TGTGCCAGCAGCCCACCCTTGGCGGGAGCGGGGAATGAGCAGTTCTTC. The full variable domain, its missing parts supplied by reference TRBV7-2 and TRBJ2-1, is GAGVSQSPSNKVTEKGKDVELRCDPISGHTALYWYRQSLGQGLEFLIYFQGNSAPDKSGLPSDRFSAERTGGSVSTLTIQRTQQEDSAVYLCASSPPLAGAGNEQFFGPGTRLTVL.

The V call is TRBV30, the J call TRBJ2-1; possible D gene TRBD2, 6 bases. CDR1 and CDR2 (germline): GTSNPN, SVGIG (reference sequence). V lost 2 bases and J 5 bases, leaving 16 bases between the germline ends. The CDR3 totals 15 residues. CDR3 in DNA: TGTGCCTGGAGTATTGCGGGGCCCGCCCACAATGAGCAGTTCTTC. This encodes CAWSIAGPAHNEQFF.

This chain uses TRBV18 with TRBJ1-1; 8 bases agree with TRBD1. There are 16 residues in the CDR3. Germline V gene data show CDR1 as KGHSH and CDR2 as LQKENI. Losses at the gene ends were 1 base for V and 4 bases for J; bases not matched to a gene: 8. Here the CDR3 reads CASSPRQGAEGTEAFF. The CDR3 bases are TGTGCCAGCTCACCACGGCAGGGGGCAGAGGGCACTGAAGCTTTCTTT.

This clone has only a few counts. The chain uses TRBV19 and TRBJ2-5; 7 positions agree with TRBD1. Germline CDR1 is LNHDA and CDR2 is SQIVND (reference sequence). The length of the CDR3 is 14 residues. V gave up 4 bases and J gave up 2 bases; unmatched junction bases: 4. The CDR3: CASSTSTGQETQYF. CDR3 sequence (DNA): TGTGCCAGTAGTACCTCGACAGGGCAAGAGACCCAGTACTTC. The whole variable domain, filled in from reference TRBV19 and TRBJ2-5, reads DGGITQSPKYLFRKEGQNVTLSCEQNLNHDAMYWYRQDPGQGLRLIYYSQIVNDFQKGDIAEGYSVSREKKESFPLTVTSAQKNPTAFYLCASSTSTGQETQYFGPGTRLLVL.

This clone has a handful of counts. The rearrangement uses TRBV29-1 and TRBJ2-3; tentative D call: TRBD1 (5 bases). Per germline, CDR1 SQVTM and CDR2 ANQGSEA. The V and J ends lost 5 bases and 3 bases respectively, with 12 bases between them. CDR3 size: 13 residues. In DNA, the CDR3 is TGCAGCGTTACGGGCAGGGTGACAGATACGCAGTATTTT. Its translation is CSVTGRVTDTQYF.

The V and J genes are TRBV5-6 and TRBJ1-1; 7 bases align to TRBD1. This CDR3 contains 15 residues. V lost 2 bases, J lost 3 bases, and 7 bases stayed unmatched. Germline V gene data show CDR1 as SGHDT and CDR2 as YYEEEE. The CDR3 DNA reads as TGTGCCAGCAGCTTATCTAAGACAGGGTACACTGAAGCTTTCTTT. This encodes CASSLSKTGYTEAFF.

The chain recombines TRBV18 with TRBJ1-5; D might be TRBD1 (6 bases). Per germline, CDR1 KGHSH and CDR2 LQKENI. The CDR3 extends over 16 amino acids. V was clipped by 2 bases and J by 2 bases, with 13 bases between them. DNA of the CDR3: TGTGCCAGCTCACCATCTCGACAGGCAGGCAATCAGCCCCAGCATTTT. Its protein product is CASSPSRQAGNQPQHF.

This chain joins TRBV5-1 and TRBJ1-6; D perhaps matches TRBD1 (6 bases). The ends were cut back, 4 bases at V and 1 base at J, with 12 bases in the middle. Germline V CDR1 and CDR2: SGHRS, YFSETQ. CDR3 length: 16 residues. The chain's CDR3 is CASSPTGGSYNSPLHF. In nucleotides, the CDR3 is TGCGCCAGCAGCCCGACAGGAGGGTCCTATAATTCACCCCTCCACTTT.

The gene calls are TRBV5-1 and TRBJ2-3; D is perhaps TRBD1 (6 bases). The germline V gene has CDR1 SGHRS and CDR2 YFSETQ. The CDR3 loop spans 17 amino acids. Between the trimmed V and J ends, which lost 3 bases and 1 base, there was a span of 18 bases. This CDR3 reads CASSSLPRQVGTDTQYF. CDR3 in DNA: TGCGCCAGCAGCTCCTTACCCCGACAGGTGGGCACAGATACGCAGTATTTT.

In this sample, this clone turned up a few times. In DNA, the CDR3 is TGCGCCAGCAGCCAATACAGGGGTGAGCAGTTCTTC. It is translated as CASSQYRGEQFF. The chain carries TRBV4-1 and TRBJ2-1, with TRBD1 matching 7 bases. V trimming: 2 bases; J trimming: 9 bases; junction bases outside the gene matches: 1. Germline lookup yields CDR1 MGHRA and CDR2 YSYEKL. CDR3 length: 12 amino acids.

This rearrangement joins TRBV5-1 to TRBJ2-1, with 8 bases aligning to TRBD1. Germline values: CDR1 SGHRS, CDR2 YFSETQ. V dropped 2 bases and J dropped 6; count of bases not matched to a gene: 10. The CDR3 consists of 16 residues. In nucleotides, the CDR3 is TGCGCCAGCAGCTTCAAGCCGGGACAGGAGAGCAATGAGCAGTTCTTC. The encoded protein is CASSFKPGQESNEQFF.

Only a few counts were recorded for this clone. V usage is TRBV9 and J usage is TRBJ1-1, with a weak D call TRBD1 (5 bases). Looked up from germline, CDR1 is SGDLS and CDR2 is YYNGEE. This CDR3 contains 14 residues. Trimming cost V 3 bases and J 1 base, with 10 bases left between them. CDR3 in amino acids: CASSAGLGNTEAFF. In DNA form, the CDR3 reads TGTGCCAGCAGCGCGGGACTTGGGAACACTGAAGCTTTCTTT.

The chain's CDR3 is CAWSVRGSRVNEQFF. CDR3 DNA: TGTGCCTGGAGTGTGCGGGGGAGTAGAGTGAATGAGCAGTTCTTC. J is TRBJ2-1 and V is TRBV30; 7 bases map to TRBD2. The J segment lost 7 bases and the V segment lost 0 bases, leaving 9 bases of the junction unmatched. CDR3 length: 15 residues. Germline V CDR1 and CDR2: GTSNPN, SVGIG (reference sequence).

The sample holds a few counts of this clone. CDR3 sequence reads: CASSGAGYTDTQYF. DNA for the CDR3: TGTGCCAGCAGTGGCGCAGGGTACACAGATACGCAGTATTTT. The V and J genes are TRBV6-1 and TRBJ2-3, with D possibly matching TRBD1 (5 bases). Trimming removed 4 bases at V and 2 bases at J, with 10 bases between. This CDR3 has 14 amino acids. CDR1 is MNHNS and CDR2 is SASEGT in the germline V gene.